This T cell receptor beta chain was retrieved from a study of T cells after yellow fever vaccination. Study at large: Fractions with few cells were prepared using SMART-Seq v4 Ultra Low Input.

Regarding the study as a whole: Researchers cautioned that FACS-sorted repertoires could harbor abundant clonotypes contaminating from the bulk population. Boosting was followed by the reappearance of most primary-vaccination clones (around 96% CD4, 88% CD8).

With regard to this clonotype: Its antigen is undetermined.

5'RACE template switching produced TCR cDNA carrying a universal primer site and UMIs. One entry per CDR3 protein results from TCRdb running MiXCR on the 5' RACE reads. This repertoire shows some 390,000 distinct CDR3 sequences, over 15% found once; its top ten account for 15% to 20%. From germline, CDR1 is SGHAT and CDR2 FQNNGV. The CDR3 is 15 residues long. Deletions cut 8 bases from V and 3 bases from J, with 17 bases between. The chain links TRBV11-2 to TRBJ2-1; perhaps TRBD1 as D (5 bases). The sample was PBMCs, taken before the yellow fever booster vaccination. This sequence was found in a man younger than 35 who received the YFV17D yellow fever vaccine. The CDR3 here is CASRFGYTGYNEQFF. The CDR3 nucleotides read TGTGCCAGCCGTTTCGGGTACACAGGCTACAATGAGCAGTTCTTC.